Reported below is one T cell receptor (beta chain). Its antigen is currently unknown. These data belong to a study of lymphopenia after photon versus proton radiotherapy. Whole-study findings and limits: Larger post-nadir TCR diversity loss correlated inversely with survival in deceased patients. Better survival with proton therapy was suggested as possible, not demonstrated. Oligoclonal CD8+ Temra expansion after nadir drove photon patients' diversity drop.

The germline V gene has CDR1 MNHEY and CDR2 SMNVEV (reference sequence). Trimming cost V 6 bases and J 4 bases, with 15 bases left between them. The CDR3 is made up of 15 amino acids. Profiled with immunoSEQ multiplex PCR; TCRdb holds only in-frame clones, not every one. Seen here are more than 45,000 clones, roughly 80% observed once, and the top ten hold approximately 2%. Sequenced material: peripheral blood, taken from a patient treated with proton-based radiotherapy. This clonotype originated in a man aged 55 to 69 with pancreatic cancer. This chain uses TRBV27 with TRBJ2-2, with D perhaps TRBD1 (6 bases). CDR3 residues: CASSLRTVGTGELFF. The DNA of the CDR3 is TGTGCCAGCAGCTTAAGGACAGTGGGCACCGGGGAGCTGTTTTTT.